A single sample gave rise to the 32 T cell receptor beta chains below, sequenced in a study of shared clonotypes between healthy human individuals. Generated by immunoSEQ multiplex PCR, the TCRdb table keeps only in-frame clones and is missing some. This repertoire shows 2 million to 2.5 million clones, approximately 94% found once; its top ten account for 1.7%. Positive CCR7 selection of CD45RO-negative cells yielded the naive CD8 cells, and terminally differentiated effector memory CD45RA+ cells were excluded. What was sequenced was naive CD8+ T cells from PBMCs. All receptors come from a man younger than 30 in good health. Some clones in this sample may be carry-over from other donors' samples.

The rearrangement links TRBV27 to TRBJ2-1; 10 bases fit TRBD1. V dropped 7 bases and J dropped 3; count of bases not matched to a gene: 9. Germline CDR1 and CDR2: MNHEY and SMNVEV (reference sequence). The CDR3 has 16 residues. The CDR3 nucleotides read TGTGCCAGCACCCCTCCGGGACAGGGGATCTACAATGAGCAGTTCTTC. Protein sequence: CASTPPGQGIYNEQFF.

The rearrangement links TRBV28 to TRBJ2-3; weak D call: TRBD1 (5 bases). This CDR3 has 15 amino acids. Germline V gene lookup returns CDR1 MDHEN and CDR2 SYDVKM. Trimming removed 6 bases from V and 6 bases from J, with 19 bases in between. The CDR3: CASSYSWGPLDTQYF. CDR3 nucleotide sequence: TGTGCCAGCAGCTACTCATGGGGCCCGTTGGATACGCAGTATTTT.

The V and J genes are TRBV11-3 and TRBJ2-7; weak D call: TRBD2 (5 bases). CDR1 is SGHNT, CDR2 YENEEA, per germline. This CDR3 is built from 10 residues. The ends were cut back, 1 base at V and 12 bases at J, with 7 bases in the middle. Written as DNA, the CDR3 is TGTGCCAGCAGCTTAGGGACTCCGTACTTC. Translated, it gives CASSLGTPYF.

This chain joins TRBV21-1 and TRBJ2-7; the table names TRBD1, a call not compared with the DNA. TRBV21-1 is termed a pseudogene. This CDR3 is 19 amino acids long. CDR3 amino acids: CASSQTFGTGRDRAYEQYF. The CDR3 DNA reads as TGTGCCAGCAGCCAAACGTTTGGGACGGGTAGGGACAGGGCCTACGAGCAGTACTTC.

The rearrangement links TRBV5-6 to TRBJ2-1; D might be TRBD2 (5 bases). The CDR3 is 14 amino acids. The V gene lost 4 bases and the J gene lost 3 bases, with 11 bases spanning the gap. Germline assignment: CDR1 SGHDT and CDR2 YYEEEE. The CDR3 DNA reads TGTGCCAGCAGCCCGGGGTATGGCTACAATGAGCAGTTCTTC. It encodes CASSPGYGYNEQFF.

The chain is built from TRBV15 and TRBJ2-2; D gene ambiguous. Germline V gives CDR1 LNHNV, CDR2 YYDKDF (reference sequence). Trimming stripped 3 bases from V and 0 bases from J, with 8 bases between. This CDR3 is 15 amino acids long. The CDR3 loop is CATSSWGTNTGELFF. The CDR3 DNA follows: TGTGCCACCAGCAGCTGGGGTACGAACACCGGGGAGCTGTTTTTT.

On this clone: This specimen includes other DNA sequences encoding the same CDR3. The gene calls are TRBV28 and TRBJ2-7; 8 bases line up with TRBD2. CDR1 is MDHEN, CDR2 SYDVKM, per germline. CDR3 length: 15 amino acids. J gave up 3 bases and V 3 bases, and 7 bases lay outside the gene matches. The CDR3: CASSFRLAGSYEQYF. The CDR3 coding sequence is TGTGCCAGCAGTTTTAGGCTAGCGGGTAGCTACGAGCAGTACTTC.

The chain recombines TRBV19 with TRBJ2-2; 10 bases are a match to TRBD2. In germline, CDR1 is LNHDA, CDR2 SQIVND (reference sequence). The CDR3 has 16 residues. The J segment lost 4 bases and the V segment lost 5 bases, leaving 7 bases of the junction unmatched. DNA of the CDR3: TGTGCCAGTAGTCTTCTAGCGGGAGAGGGCACCGGGGAGCTGTTTTTT. This sequence encodes CASSLLAGEGTGELFF.

The count of this clone is one. The same CDR3 is also encoded by other DNA sequences in this sample. V is TRBV9 and J is TRBJ2-1; D not certain. This CDR3 has 16 residues. V was pared by 0 bases and J by 0 bases, with 10 bases between. Germline V CDR1 and CDR2: SGDLS, YYNGEE. Here the CDR3 DNA reads TGTGCCAGCAGCGTAGAAGTCGGCAGCTCCTACAATGAGCAGTTCTTC. Protein: CASSVEVGSSYNEQFF.

This sequence joins TRBV11-2 and TRBJ1-1; TRBD1 aligns across 9 bases. The V gene's germline CDR1 is SGHAT and CDR2 FQNNGV. The V gene end was trimmed by 2 bases and the J gene end by 6 bases; junction bases not matched to a gene: 7. There are 15 residues in the CDR3. CDR3 DNA: TGTGCCAGCAGCTTATATAGCCGGACAGGGGCTGAAGCTTTCTTT. Its protein is CASSLYSRTGAEAFF.

The chain uses TRBV19 and TRBJ2-7; 9 bases align to TRBD2. V shed 4 bases and J 6 bases; nucleotides not matched to a gene: 7. There are 14 residues in the CDR3. Germline CDR1 is LNHDA and CDR2 is SQIVND (reference sequence). In nucleotides, the CDR3 is TGTGCCAGTAGTAAAGCCCGGACTAGCGCCGAGCAGTACTTC. The encoded protein is CASSKARTSAEQYF.

The chain employs TRBV9 and TRBJ2-7; TRBD2 matches 12 bases. The CDR3 extends over 14 amino acids. Unmatched junction bases numbered 2, after V lost 4 bases and J lost 3 bases. CDR1 SGDLS and CDR2 YYNGEE come from the germline V gene. CDR3 sequence reads: CASSKTSGGYEQYF. DNA of the CDR3: TGTGCCAGCAGCAAGACTAGCGGGGGCTACGAGCAGTACTTC.

The rearrangement joins TRBV7-9 to TRBJ2-5; D may correspond to TRBD1 or TRBD2 (7 bases each). The germline V gene encodes CDR1 SEHNR and CDR2 FQNEAQ (reference sequence). CDR3 length equals 15 residues. V was shortened by 5 bases and J by 5 bases, with 18 bases between the two germline ends. The CDR3 bases are TGTGCCAGCAGCATCAGGGGGAGGGTAGGGGAGACCCAGTACTTC. Amino acids: CASSIRGRVGETQYF.

This clone was found once. The identical CDR3 is also encoded by other nucleotide sequences in the sample. V gene TRBV5-4 combines with J gene TRBJ2-7, with D possibly TRBD1 on 6 matching bases. The V gene's germline CDR1 is SGHNT and CDR2 YYREEE (reference sequence). This CDR3 has 13 amino acids. The V and J ends lost 2 bases and 3 bases respectively, with 9 bases between them. The CDR3 is CASSLGQHYEQYF. The CDR3 coding sequence is TGTGCCAGCAGCTTAGGACAGCACTACGAGCAGTACTTC.

On this clone: This specimen includes other DNA sequences encoding the same CDR3. The chain combines TRBV6-5 with TRBJ2-3; either TRBD1 or TRBD2 may supply D (5 bases each). Germline V lookup: CDR1 MNHEY, CDR2 SVGAGI. This CDR3 comprises 15 residues. V was trimmed by 2 bases and J by 2 bases, leaving 11 bases between them. The CDR3 is CASSYGGSPTDTQYF. DNA for the CDR3: TGTGCCAGCAGTTACGGGGGATCACCCACAGATACGCAGTATTTT.

The chain links TRBV28 to TRBJ1-2; 9 bases line up with TRBD1. CDR1 and CDR2 (germline): MDHEN, SYDVKM. The CDR3 has 14 residues. V lost 4 bases to trimming and J lost 7 bases; unmatched junction nucleotides: 7. DNA of the CDR3: TGTGCCAGCAGTTACAGGGGGCGCGTTTTTGGCTACACCTTC. Translation gives CASSYRGRVFGYTF.

CDR3 nucleotides: TGTGCCATCAGTGAGGTTGTAGCGGGAGCGGGCGAGCAGTACTTC. It is translated as CAISEVVAGAGEQYF. J is TRBJ2-7 and V is TRBV10-3; TRBD2 matches 9 bases. The V gene end was trimmed by 2 bases and the J gene end by 6 bases; junction bases not matched to a gene: 8. CDR3 size: 15 residues. The germline V gene has CDR1 ENHRY and CDR2 SYGVKD.

The rearrangement links TRBV27 to TRBJ2-1; D is ambiguous. From germline, CDR1 is MNHEY and CDR2 SMNVEV (reference sequence). The CDR3 is 15 residues long. Trimming took 6 bases from V and 0 from J, leaving 12 bases between them. In DNA form, the CDR3 reads TGTGCCAGCAGCACAACATTAAGCTCCTACAATGAGCAGTTCTTC. It codes for CASSTTLSSYNEQFF.

The V and J genes are TRBV6-6 and TRBJ2-3; weak D call: TRBD1 (6 bases). The germline V and J ends were trimmed by 3 bases and 4 bases, with 14 bases remaining between them. The length of the CDR3 is 15 residues. In germline, CDR1 is MNHNY, CDR2 SVGAGI (reference sequence). The CDR3 loop is CASSYLRTAADTQYF. The DNA of the CDR3 is TGTGCCAGCAGTTATCTGCGGACAGCCGCAGATACGCAGTATTTT.

V usage is TRBV18 and J usage is TRBJ2-2; D is ambiguous. The CDR3 has 17 residues. Germline lookup yields CDR1 KGHSH and CDR2 LQKENI. V was shortened by 2 bases and J by 2 bases, with 15 bases between the two germline ends. The DNA for the CDR3 is TGTGCCAGCTCACCATTAAAGGCAGTGCCAAACACCGGGGAGCTGTTTTTT. The encoded protein is CASSPLKAVPNTGELFF.

This clone was observed a single time. The chain joins TRBV19 to TRBJ1-1; 7 nucleotides agree with TRBD1. The CDR3 is 17 residues long. V trimming: 4 bases; J trimming: 3 bases; junction bases outside the gene matches: 14. Germline CDR1 reads LNHDA; CDR2 reads SQIVND (reference sequence). The CDR3 spells CASSTYWTGAGDTEAFF. CDR3 bases: TGTGCCAGTAGTACTTACTGGACAGGTGCGGGGGACACTGAAGCTTTCTTT.

This chain connects TRBV4-1 to TRBJ2-7; 7 bases map to TRBD1. V was pared by 8 bases and J by 3 bases, with 13 bases of the junction left unmatched. The CDR3 runs to 15 residues. Germline values: CDR1 MGHRA, CDR2 YSYEKL. CDR3 sequence reads: CASLSQTGSHYEQYF. In DNA, the CDR3 is TGCGCCAGCCTTTCTCAGACAGGGAGCCACTACGAGCAGTACTTC.

This clone came up once. The rearrangement joins TRBV4-2 to TRBJ2-1, with TRBD2 matching over 10 bases. This CDR3 comprises 16 residues. V lost 4 bases and J lost 3; bases outside the gene matches: 6. Germline loops: CDR1 LGHNA, CDR2 YNFKEQ. The CDR3 nucleotides read TGTGCCAGCAGCCCCGGTAGCGGGAGGTTCTACAATGAGCAGTTCTTC. Translation gives CASSPGSGRFYNEQFF.

This chain joins TRBV5-8 and TRBJ2-5; D is perhaps TRBD1 or TRBD2 (5 bases each). Trimming left V 4 bases short and J 5 bases short, with 18 bases between. The CDR3 has 15 residues. Germline V lookup: CDR1 SGHTS, CDR2 YDEGEE. CDR3 region: CASSEGHAGAETQYF. The CDR3 coding sequence is TGTGCCAGCAGCGAAGGACACGCCGGGGCGGAGACCCAGTACTTC.

The V call is TRBV7-9, the J call TRBJ1-2; D remains unclear. Germline CDR1 is SEHNR and CDR2 is FQNEAQ (reference sequence). This CDR3 is built from 14 residues. Trimming left V 4 bases short and J 6 bases short, with 15 bases between. The CDR3 DNA follows: TGTGCCAGCAGCTCCACAGAAGGGTGGGATGGCTACACCTTC. Protein product: CASSSTEGWDGYTF.

Concerning this clone: Other DNA sequences in the same sample also yield this CDR3. The chain is built from TRBV7-9 and TRBJ1-2; no firm D call. CDR1 is SEHNR, CDR2 FQNEAQ, per germline (reference sequence). The CDR3 extends over 14 amino acids. Trimming removed 1 base from V and 0 bases from J, with 6 bases in between. The CDR3 here is CASSLDSPNYGYTF. The CDR3 nucleotides read TGTGCCAGCAGCTTAGACAGCCCTAACTATGGCTACACCTTC.

The chain uses TRBV29-1 and TRBJ2-7, with D possibly TRBD2 on 7 matching bases. Germline assignment: CDR1 SQVTM and CDR2 ANQGSEA. V shed 6 bases and J shed 5 bases, with 17 bases lying between them. The CDR3 contains 13 residues. CDR3 nucleotides: TGCAGCGTCCTGGGAGGGGGAGGCCACGAGCAGTACTTC. Translating gives CSVLGGGGHEQYF.

The chain couples TRBV10-3 to TRBJ2-7, with 13 bases aligning to TRBD2. The germline CDR1 and CDR2 sequences are ENHRY and SYGVKD. This CDR3 is 16 amino acids long. Germline trimming cut 3 bases from V and 4 bases from J; bases unmatched to any gene: 6. The CDR3 region is CAISDSRTSGSYEQYF. The DNA of the CDR3 is TGTGCCATCAGTGATTCAAGGACTAGCGGGAGTTACGAGCAGTACTTC.

The chain uses TRBV7-9 and TRBJ1-1, with D possibly TRBD1 on 6 matching bases. The CDR3 contains 18 residues. Trimming took off 6 bases at V and 4 bases at J, with 27 bases between the two ends. CDR1 is SEHNR and CDR2 is FQNEAQ in the germline V gene (reference sequence). CDR3 sequence (DNA): TGTGCCAGCAGGCCTGGGGGGCCAGGGCTGTCGTCGGGCACTGAAGCTTTCTTT. It encodes CASRPGGPGLSSGTEAFF.

This clone was found once. V gene TRBV9 combines with J gene TRBJ1-1, with 9 bases that match TRBD1. The length of the CDR3 is 18 residues. The V segment lost 3 bases and the J segment 4 bases; nucleotides outside the gene matches: 16. Germline lookup yields CDR1 SGDLS and CDR2 YYNGEE. CDR3 DNA sequence: TGTGCCAGCAGCGCCGCCGGGACAGGGTCCGGTGGAGGCACTGAAGCTTTCTTT. It codes for CASSAAGTGSGGGTEAFF.

For this clone: This sample includes further DNA sequences coding for the same CDR3. The genes are TRBV9 and TRBJ2-7, with 8 bases matching TRBD2. In germline, CDR1 is SGDLS, CDR2 YYNGEE. V shed 2 bases, J shed 0 bases, and the junction held 4 bases outside the gene matches. The CDR3 runs 15 residues. CDR3 DNA: TGTGCCAGCAGCGTTAGCGGGATTAGCTCCTACGAGCAGTACTTC. Amino acid sequence: CASSVSGISSYEQYF. Full variable domain (rest looked up from reference TRBV9 and TRBJ2-7): DSGVTQTPKHLITATGQRVTLRCSPRSGDLSVYWYQQSLDQGLQFLIQYYNGEERAKGNILERFSAQQFPDLHSELNLSSLELGDSALYFCASSVSGISSYEQYFGPGTRLTVT.

The V gene is TRBV10-3, the J gene TRBJ2-3, with 9 positions matching TRBD1. After removal of 6 bases from V and 5 bases from J, the junction contained 9 bases not matched to a gene. CDR1 and CDR2 (germline): ENHRY, SYGVKD. The CDR3 runs 15 residues. Here the CDR3 DNA reads TGTGCCATCAGAGATCTACAGGGGGCTCAAGATACGCAGTATTTT. This codes for CAIRDLQGAQDTQYF.